This TCR beta chain was captured in a study of technical replicates of blood from several donors. Here immunoSEQ multiplex PCR was the method, and the copy in TCRdb shows in-frame clones only, minus some. The sample lists around 58,000 clones; around nine tenths were seen once. Germline CDR1 is SEHNR and CDR2 is FQNEAQ (reference sequence). Germline trimming cut 2 bases from V and 5 bases from J; bases unmatched to any gene: 4. The CDR3 contains 15 residues. The chain recombines TRBV7-9 with TRBJ2-1; 9 bases line up with TRBD1. Input material: PBMCs. The source is a human donor in good health. Some clones in this sample may be carry-over from other donors' samples. The CDR3 DNA reads as TGTGCCAGCAGCTTAAGGACAGGGGAAGACAATGAGCAGTTCTTC. Its translation is CASSLRTGEDNEQFF.